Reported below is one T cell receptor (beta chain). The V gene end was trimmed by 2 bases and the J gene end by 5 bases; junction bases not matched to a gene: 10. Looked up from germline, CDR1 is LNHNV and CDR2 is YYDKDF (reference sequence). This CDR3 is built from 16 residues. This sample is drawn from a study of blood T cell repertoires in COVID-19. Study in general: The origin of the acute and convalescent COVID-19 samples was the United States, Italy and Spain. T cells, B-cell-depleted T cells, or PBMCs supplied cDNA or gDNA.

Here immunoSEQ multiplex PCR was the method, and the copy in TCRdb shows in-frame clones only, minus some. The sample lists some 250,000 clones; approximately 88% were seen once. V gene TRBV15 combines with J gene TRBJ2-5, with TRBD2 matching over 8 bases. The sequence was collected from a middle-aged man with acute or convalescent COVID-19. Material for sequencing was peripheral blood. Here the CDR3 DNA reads TGTGCCACCAGCAGATCAAGCGGGAGCGGGCGGGAGACCCAGTACTTC. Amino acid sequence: CATSRSSGSGRETQYF.